Reported below is one TCR beta chain. This clonotype was seen repeatedly, ten times or more. No antigen is known for it. It has no much larger one-base neighbor in the sample; base qualities were not kept. The germline V gene (reference sequence) supplies CDR1 DFQATT and CDR2 SNEGSKA. The junction carries 7 bases between V and J, which are trimmed by 0 bases and 0 bases respectively. Including the terminal cysteine and phenylalanine, the CDR3 comprises 14 residues. Of the read, only the CDR3 DNA is kept; its 42 bases are in frame from base 1. The sample is drawn from a study of T cell repertoires in cytomegalovirus infection (dated by TCRdb to between 2018 and 2021). Regarding the study in general: Donor HLA type was relevant to the analysis, because carriage of CMV infection together with the matching HLA type was indicated by public TCR beta signatures.

General conclusions and limits of the study: The ex vivo response was dominated by HLA-C-restricted CMV-specific TCR beta clonotypes, and the single most frequent clonotype in two of eight donors was supplied by these HLA-C-restricted clonotypes. In both this cohort and an independent roughly 350-donor cohort, the cumulative frequency of public TCR beta family members distinguished carriers of CMV infection plus the relevant HLA type.

The reads were generated on an Illumina HiSeq 1500. Clones were called with MiXCR by TCRdb after fastp trimmed the public reads at Q25, and only in-frame beta chains were retained. Each CDR3 protein appears once, grouped with its most common genes and DNA. The sample data list 100,000 or so distinct CDR3 sequences, and approximately 16% of these were observed just once. The biggest ten clones account for approximately 7.6% of the sample. The TCR originated in a human donor in good health (CMV status not recorded). Some clones in this sample may be carry-over from other donors' samples. The rearranged segments are TRBV20-1 and TRBJ2-3, and the D gene may be TRBD2, 6 bases matching. The specimen sequenced was PBMCs. The CDR3 region: CSARDGTSTDTQYF. The DNA sequence is as follows: TGCAGTGCTAGAGATGGGACTAGCACAGATACGCAGTATTTT.